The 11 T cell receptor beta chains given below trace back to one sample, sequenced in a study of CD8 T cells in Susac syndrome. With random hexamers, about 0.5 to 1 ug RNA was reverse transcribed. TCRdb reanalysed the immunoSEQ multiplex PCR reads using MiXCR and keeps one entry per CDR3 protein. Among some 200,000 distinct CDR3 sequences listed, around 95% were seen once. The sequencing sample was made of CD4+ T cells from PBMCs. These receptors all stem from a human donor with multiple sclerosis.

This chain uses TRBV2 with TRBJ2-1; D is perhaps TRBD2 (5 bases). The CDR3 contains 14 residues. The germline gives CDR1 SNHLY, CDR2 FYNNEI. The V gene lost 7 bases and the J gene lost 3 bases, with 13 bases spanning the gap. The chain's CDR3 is CASKFGGGYNEQFF. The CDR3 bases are TGTGCCAGCAAGTTCGGCGGAGGCTACAATGAGCAGTTCTTC.

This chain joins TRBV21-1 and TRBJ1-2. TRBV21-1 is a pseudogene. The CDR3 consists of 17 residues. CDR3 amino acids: CASTSLLGQHDHYGYTF. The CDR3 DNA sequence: TGTGCCAGCACCTCTCTATTAGGCCAACACGACCACTATGGCTACACCTTC.

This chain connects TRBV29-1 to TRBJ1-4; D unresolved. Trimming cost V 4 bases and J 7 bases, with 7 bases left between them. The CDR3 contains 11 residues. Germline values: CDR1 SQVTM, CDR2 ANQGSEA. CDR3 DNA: TGCAGCGTTGTTCTGGGTGAAAAACTGTTTTTT. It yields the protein CSVVLGEKLFF.

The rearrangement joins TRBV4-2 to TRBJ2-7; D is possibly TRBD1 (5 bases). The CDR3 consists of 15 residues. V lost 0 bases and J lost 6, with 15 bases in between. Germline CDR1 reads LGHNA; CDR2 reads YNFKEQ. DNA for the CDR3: TGTGCCAGCAGCCAAGACTTAACAACAGGTGGCGAGCAGTACTTC. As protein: CASSQDLTTGGEQYF.

The CDR3: CASSKDFWGGNEQFF. The CDR3 DNA sequence: TGTGCCAGCAGCAAAGACTTTTGGGGGGGAAATGAGCAGTTCTTC. The chain is built from TRBV21-1 and TRBJ2-1; TRBD1 is taken as the D call from the table, unchecked against the DNA. TRBV21-1 represents a pseudogene. This CDR3 spans 15 amino acids.

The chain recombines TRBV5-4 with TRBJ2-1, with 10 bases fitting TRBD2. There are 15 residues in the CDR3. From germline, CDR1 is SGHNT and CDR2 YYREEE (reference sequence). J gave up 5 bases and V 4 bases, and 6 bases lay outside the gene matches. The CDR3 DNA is TGTGCCAGCAGCCCTAGCGGGAGTATCAACAATGAGCAGTTCTTC. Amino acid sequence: CASSPSGSINNEQFF.

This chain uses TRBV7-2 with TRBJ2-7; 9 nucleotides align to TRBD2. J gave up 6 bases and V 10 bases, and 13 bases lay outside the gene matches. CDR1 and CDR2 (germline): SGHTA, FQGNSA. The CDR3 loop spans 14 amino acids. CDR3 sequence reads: CATRAPGLAGEQYF. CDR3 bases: TGTGCCACCCGGGCCCCGGGACTAGCAGGCGAGCAGTACTTC.

This CDR3 is CSVAGLADTTDTQYF. In nucleotides, the CDR3 is TGCAGCGTGGCCGGACTAGCGGATACCACAGATACGCAGTATTTT. The chain employs TRBV29-1 and TRBJ2-3, with 10 positions matching TRBD2. CDR3 length equals 15 residues. Germline CDR1 is SQVTM and CDR2 is ANQGSEA. V shed 6 bases, J shed 2 bases, and the junction held 8 bases outside the gene matches.

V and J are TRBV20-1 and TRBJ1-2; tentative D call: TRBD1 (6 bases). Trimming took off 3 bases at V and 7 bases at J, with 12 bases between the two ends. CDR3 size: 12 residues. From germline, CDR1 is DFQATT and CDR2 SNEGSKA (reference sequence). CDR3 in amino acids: CSARQGSIGYTF. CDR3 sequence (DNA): TGCAGTGCTAGGCAGGGGTCAATTGGCTACACCTTC.

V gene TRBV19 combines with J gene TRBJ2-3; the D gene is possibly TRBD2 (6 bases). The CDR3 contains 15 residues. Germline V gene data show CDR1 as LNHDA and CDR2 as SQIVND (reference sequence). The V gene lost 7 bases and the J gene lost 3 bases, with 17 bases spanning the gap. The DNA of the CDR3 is TGTGCCAGTACCTCGCCCTCCGGGGGAACAGATACGCAGTATTTT. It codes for CASTSPSGGTDTQYF.

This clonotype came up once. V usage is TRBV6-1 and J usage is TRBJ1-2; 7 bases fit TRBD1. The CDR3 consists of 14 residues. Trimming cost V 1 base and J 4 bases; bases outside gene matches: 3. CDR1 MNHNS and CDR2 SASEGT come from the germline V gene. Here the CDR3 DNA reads TGTGCCAGCAGTGAAGGGACAGGCCCCTATGGCTACACCTTC. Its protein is CASSEGTGPYGYTF.